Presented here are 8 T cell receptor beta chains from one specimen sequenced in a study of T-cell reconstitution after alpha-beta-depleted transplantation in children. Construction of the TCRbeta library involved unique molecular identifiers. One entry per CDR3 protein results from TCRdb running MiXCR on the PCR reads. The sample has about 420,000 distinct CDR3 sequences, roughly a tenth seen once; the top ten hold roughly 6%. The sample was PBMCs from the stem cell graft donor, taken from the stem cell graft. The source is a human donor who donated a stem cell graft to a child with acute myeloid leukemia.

The CDR3 coding sequence is TGTGCCAGCAGTCCCTTCGTGTTTGCGGGGGGGGCCAATGAGCAGTTCTTC. This sequence encodes CASSPFVFAGGANEQFF. This rearrangement joins TRBV27 to TRBJ2-1; TRBD2 matches 9 bases. The germline CDR1 and CDR2 sequences are MNHEY and SMNVEV (reference sequence). Trimming took 5 bases from V and 6 from J; bases not matched to a gene: 14. This CDR3 has 17 amino acids.

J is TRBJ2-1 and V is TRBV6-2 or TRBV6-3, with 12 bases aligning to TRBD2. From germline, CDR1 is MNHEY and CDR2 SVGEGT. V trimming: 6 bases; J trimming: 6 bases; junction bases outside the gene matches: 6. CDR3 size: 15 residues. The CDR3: CASRTTSGRPNEQFF. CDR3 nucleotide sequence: TGTGCCAGCAGAACTACTAGCGGGAGGCCCAATGAGCAGTTCTTC.

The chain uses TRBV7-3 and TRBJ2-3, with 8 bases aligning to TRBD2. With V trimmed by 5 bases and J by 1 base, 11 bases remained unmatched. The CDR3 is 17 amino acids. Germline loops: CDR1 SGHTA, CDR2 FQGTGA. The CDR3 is CASSPHRAGERTDTQYF. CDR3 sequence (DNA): TGTGCCAGCAGCCCCCACCGAGCGGGGGAGCGCACAGATACGCAGTATTTT.

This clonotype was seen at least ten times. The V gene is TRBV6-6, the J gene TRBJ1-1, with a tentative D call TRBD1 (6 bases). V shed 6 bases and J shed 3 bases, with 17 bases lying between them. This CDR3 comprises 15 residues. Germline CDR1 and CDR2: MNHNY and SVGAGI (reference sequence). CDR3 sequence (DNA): TGTGCCAGCAGAACAGGGTCGACCGGGGACACTGAAGCTTTCTTT. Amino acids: CASRTGSTGDTEAFF.

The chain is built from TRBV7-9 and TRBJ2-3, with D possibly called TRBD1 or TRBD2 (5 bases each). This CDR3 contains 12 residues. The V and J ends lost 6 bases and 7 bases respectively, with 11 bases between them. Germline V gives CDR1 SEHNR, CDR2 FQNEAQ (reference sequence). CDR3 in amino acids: CASRGDVYTQYF. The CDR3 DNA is TGTGCCAGCAGAGGGGACGTATATACGCAGTATTTT.

This chain's CDR3 is CASRTPYSYEQYV. The CDR3 DNA sequence: TGTGCCAGTAGAACGCCTTACTCCTACGAGCAGTACGTC. The V gene is TRBV19, the J gene TRBJ2-7; D is undetermined. The V gene's germline CDR1 is LNHDA and CDR2 SQIVND (reference sequence). The CDR3 loop spans 13 amino acids. With 6 bases removed from V and 0 bases from J, the gap between germline ends came to 9 bases.

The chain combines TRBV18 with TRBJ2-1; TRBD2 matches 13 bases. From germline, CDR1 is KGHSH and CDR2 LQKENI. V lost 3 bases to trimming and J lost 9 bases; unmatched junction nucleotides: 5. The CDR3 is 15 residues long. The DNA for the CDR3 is TGTGCCAGCTCACCGCCCGGGACTAGCGGGATTGAGCAGTTCTTC. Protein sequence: CASSPPGTSGIEQFF.

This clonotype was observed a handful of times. DNA for the CDR3: TGTGCCAGCAGCCAAGAACGGACAGGGACAAAGTTTTTT. The encoded protein is CASSQERTGTKFF. The chain employs TRBV14 and TRBJ1-4; TRBD1 agrees at 8 bases. Looked up from germline, CDR1 is SGHDN and CDR2 is FVKESK. This CDR3 comprises 13 residues. The junction had 7 bases not matched to a gene; V was cut back by 0 bases and J by 16 bases.